This TCR beta chain was sequenced for a study of response to subunit inactivated influenza vaccine. Points from the study as a whole: Authors suggested seasonal influenza vaccinations each recruit few new T cells.

V dropped 4 bases and J dropped 12; count of bases not matched to a gene: 3. CDR3 size: 11 residues. Germline V gene data show CDR1 as SGHTA and CDR2 as FQGNSA. Each CDR3 protein is one row after TCRdb ran MiXCR on the RT-PCR reads. The sample has 650,000 to 800,000 distinct CDR3 sequences; approximately 17% are singletons. This clonotype was observed a few times. Antigen specificity is unknown. The chain carries TRBV7-2 and TRBJ2-1, with 7 positions matching TRBD2. Sequencing used PBMCs from blood, obtained around 5 days after vaccination. The receptor's source is a man between 45 and 60 years old who received an inactivated influenza vaccine. This chain's CDR3 is CASSSGGRQFF. The CDR3 DNA reads TGTGCCAGCAGCTCGGGGGGAAGGCAGTTCTTC.